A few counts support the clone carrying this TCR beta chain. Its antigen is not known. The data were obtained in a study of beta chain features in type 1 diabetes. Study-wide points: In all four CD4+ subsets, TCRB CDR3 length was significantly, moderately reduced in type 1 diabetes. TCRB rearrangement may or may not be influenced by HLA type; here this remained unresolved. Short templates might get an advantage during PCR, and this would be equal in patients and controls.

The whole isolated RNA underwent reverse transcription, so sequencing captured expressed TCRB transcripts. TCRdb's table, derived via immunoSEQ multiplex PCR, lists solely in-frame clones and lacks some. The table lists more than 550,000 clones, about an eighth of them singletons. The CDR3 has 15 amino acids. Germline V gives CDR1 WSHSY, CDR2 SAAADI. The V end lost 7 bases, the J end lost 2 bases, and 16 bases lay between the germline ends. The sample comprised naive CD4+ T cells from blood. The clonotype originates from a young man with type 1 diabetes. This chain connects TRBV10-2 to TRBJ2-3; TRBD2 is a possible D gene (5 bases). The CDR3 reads CASKNISGYTDTQYF. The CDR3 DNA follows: TGCGCCAGCAAGAATATAAGCGGATACACAGATACGCAGTATTTT.